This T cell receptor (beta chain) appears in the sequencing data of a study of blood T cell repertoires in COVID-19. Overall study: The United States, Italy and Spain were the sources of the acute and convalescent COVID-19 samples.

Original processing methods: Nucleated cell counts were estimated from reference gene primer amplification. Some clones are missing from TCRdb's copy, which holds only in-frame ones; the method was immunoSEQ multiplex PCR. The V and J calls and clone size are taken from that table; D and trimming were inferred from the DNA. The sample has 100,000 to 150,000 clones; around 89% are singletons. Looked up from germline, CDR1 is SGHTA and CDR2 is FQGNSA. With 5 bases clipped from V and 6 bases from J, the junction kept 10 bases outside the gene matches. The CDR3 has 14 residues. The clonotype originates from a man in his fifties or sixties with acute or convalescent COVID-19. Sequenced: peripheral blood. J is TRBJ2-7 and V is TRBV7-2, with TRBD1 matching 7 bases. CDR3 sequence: CASSPHPDRVEQYF. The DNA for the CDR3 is TGTGCCAGCAGCCCTCACCCCGACAGGGTCGAGCAGTACTTC.